Presented here are 29 T cell receptor beta chains from one specimen sequenced in a study of T-cell memory formation after mild COVID-19. TCRdb re-called the 5' RACE reads through MiXCR, storing one row per CDR3 protein. The table records 200,000 or so distinct CDR3 sequences, around 16% of them present only once. What was sequenced was PBMCs or a T cell subset sorted from them (not recorded which). The receptors were sampled from an adult woman who had mild COVID-19 (a few samples of this study predate the infection). Cell type and time point are not known.

V is TRBV7-2 and J is TRBJ2-5; D gene uncertain. This CDR3 has 14 amino acids. Trimming removed 1 base at V and 0 bases at J, with 6 bases between. Looked up from germline, CDR1 is SGHTA and CDR2 is FQGNSA. CDR3 nucleotides: TGTGCCAGCAGCTTAGTTCGGAACCAAGAGACCCAGTACTTC. It codes for CASSLVRNQETQYF.

V is TRBV11-2 and J is TRBJ2-4, with 7 bases matching TRBD1. The CDR3 has 14 residues. The ends lost 7 bases at V and 6 bases at J; junction bases unmatched: 9. CDR1 and CDR2 from the germline V gene are SGHAT and FQNNGV. CDR3 in DNA: TGTGCCAGCACATCGACAGGGAAAACAAACATTCAGTACTTC. Protein sequence: CASTSTGKTNIQYF.

This clonotype appeared a few times. The chain has TRBV27 and TRBJ1-1; TRBD1 might be the D (5 bases). The CDR3 is 13 residues long. With 10 bases removed from V and 4 bases from J, the gap between germline ends came to 16 bases. Per germline, CDR1 MNHEY and CDR2 SMNVEV (reference sequence). The CDR3 loop is CATGRQGLTEAFF. CDR3 sequence (DNA): TGTGCCACCGGCAGGCAGGGCCTCACTGAAGCTTTCTTT.

This clonotype has only a few counts. V usage is TRBV20-1 and J usage is TRBJ1-1; possibly TRBD1 for D (6 bases). Looked up from germline, CDR1 is DFQATT and CDR2 is SNEGSKA (reference sequence). The CDR3 extends over 15 amino acids. The V gene lost 0 bases and the J gene lost 4 bases, with 15 bases spanning the gap. The CDR3 DNA sequence: TGCAGTGCTAGAGATTACAGGGTGGGGGGCACTGAAGCTTTCTTT. Encoded protein: CSARDYRVGGTEAFF.

This clonotype was found a few times. The CDR3 DNA reads TGTGCCAGCAGCCCCTCTGGGGACCGCTCCTACGAGCAGTACTTC. Translation gives CASSPSGDRSYEQYF. The J gene is TRBJ2-7, the V gene TRBV9; tentatively, D is TRBD1 or TRBD2 (5 bases each). V dropped 4 bases and J dropped 0 bases, with 14 bases sitting between them. Germline CDR1 reads SGDLS; CDR2 reads YYNGEE. The CDR3 is 15 residues long.

This clonotype has more than one count but fewer than ten. In DNA form, the CDR3 reads TGTGCCACTCGGCGAGGACACGAGCAGTACTTC. Translated, it gives CATRRGHEQYF. V and J are TRBV24-1 and TRBJ2-7; D not resolved. The V end lost 10 bases, the J end lost 5 bases, and 11 bases lay between the germline ends. The CDR3 runs 11 residues. Looked up from germline, CDR1 is KGHDR and CDR2 is SFDVKD.

The chain combines TRBV7-8 with TRBJ2-7, with 9 bases fitting TRBD2. The CDR3 covers 15 residues. The germline V gene encodes CDR1 SGHVS and CDR2 FQNEAQ. Losses at the gene ends were 3 bases for V and 3 bases for J; bases not matched to a gene: 6. Here the CDR3 DNA reads TGTGCCAGCAGCTTTTTAGCGGGAGTGGGCTACGAGCAGTACTTC. Amino acid sequence: CASSFLAGVGYEQYF.

The gene calls are TRBV4-2 and TRBJ1-1; D call uncertain. CDR3 size: 16 residues. CDR1 LGHNA and CDR2 YNFKEQ come from the germline V gene. V lost 0 bases and J lost 0, with 11 bases in between. CDR3: CASSQDRRSMNTEAFF. For the CDR3, the DNA is TGTGCCAGCAGCCAAGATCGGCGAAGCATGAACACTGAAGCTTTCTTT.

The chain combines TRBV7-8 with TRBJ2-1; D ambiguous. This CDR3 contains 17 residues. Deletions cut 4 bases from V and 7 bases from J, with 23 bases between. The germline V gene has CDR1 SGHVS and CDR2 FQNEAQ. CDR3 in DNA: TGTGCCAGCAGCTCCTTACTGGACGCCCTGACGGGTAATGAGCAGTTCTTC. This gives the protein CASSSLLDALTGNEQFF.

This clonotype was seen a few times. The rearrangement joins TRBV3-1 to TRBJ2-1; D is possibly TRBD1 (6 bases). Trimming left V 4 bases short and J 6 bases short, with 13 bases between. Germline assignment: CDR1 LGHDT and CDR2 YNNKEL (reference sequence). This CDR3 is built from 14 residues. The CDR3 loop reads CASSRQTGSNEQFF. The CDR3 DNA is TGTGCCAGCAGCCGGCAGACAGGATCCAATGAGCAGTTCTTC.

The chain uses TRBV20-1 and TRBJ1-1, with D maybe TRBD1 (5 bases). The CDR3 spans 13 residues. Germline lookup yields CDR1 DFQATT and CDR2 SNEGSKA (reference sequence). Trimming cost V 3 bases and J 5 bases, with 13 bases left between them. Here the CDR3 DNA reads TGCAGTGCTAGCCGCAGGGAGGGGACTGAAGCTTTCTTT. Translation: CSASRREGTEAFF.

The rearrangement links TRBV4-2 to TRBJ2-5, with a tentative D call TRBD2 (5 bases). The CDR3 sequence is 12 residues long. Between the trimmed V and J ends, which lost 5 bases and 5 bases, there was a span of 9 bases. The germline CDR1 and CDR2 sequences are LGHNA and YNFKEQ. The CDR3 loop reads CASSYRGETQYF. DNA of the CDR3: TGTGCCAGCAGCTACCGAGGGGAGACCCAGTACTTC.

This clonotype was observed a handful of times. The J gene is TRBJ1-1, the V gene TRBV12-3 or TRBV12-4; 7 positions match TRBD1. CDR3 size: 14 residues. With 5 bases clipped from V and 1 base from J, the junction kept 4 bases outside the gene matches. The chain's CDR3 is CASSEDRKNTEAFF. The CDR3 region has the DNA TGTGCCAGCAGTGAGGACAGGAAGAACACTGAAGCTTTCTTT.

This clonotype was seen more than once but under ten times. One end of the junction does not line up with germline, which may come from a read error. The genes are TRBV27 and TRBJ1-1, with unresolved D. Germline V gene data show CDR1 as MNHEY and CDR2 as SMNVEV (reference sequence). The CDR3 is 12 amino acids. CDR3 in amino acids: CASSFPNAEAFF. The CDR3 coding sequence is TGTGCCAGCAGTTTCCCGAACGCTGAAGCTTTCTTT.

V and J are TRBV29-1 and TRBJ2-5; possibly TRBD1 for D (6 bases). This CDR3 has 16 residues. With 1 base removed from V and 5 bases from J, the gap between germline ends came to 20 bases. Germline-derived CDR1 and CDR2 are SQVTM and ANQGSEA. The CDR3 nucleotides read TGCAGCGTTGAAGGTGCACCAGGGGAGCACTCGGAGACCCAGTACTTC. Its protein product is CSVEGAPGEHSETQYF.

This clonotype was seen only a few times. The rearrangement joins TRBV5-1 to TRBJ2-7; D is perhaps TRBD1 (6 bases). The germline V and J ends were trimmed by 7 bases and 7 bases, with 15 bases remaining between them. This CDR3 has 12 residues. Germline assignment: CDR1 SGHRS and CDR2 YFSETQ. The CDR3: CASQHTGMEQYF. In DNA, the CDR3 is TGCGCCAGCCAACATACAGGGATGGAGCAGTACTTC. The full variable domain, with the rest looked up from reference TRBV5-1 and TRBJ2-7, is KAGVTQTPRYLIKTRGQQVTLSCSPISGHRSVSWYQQTPGQGLQFLFEYFSETQRNKGNFPGRFSGRQFSNSRSEMNVSTLELGDSALYLCASQHTGMEQYFGPGTRLTVT.

This clonotype was recorded many times. V gene TRBV5-6 combines with J gene TRBJ2-1, with 16 bases matching TRBD2. Germline-derived CDR1 and CDR2 are SGHDT and YYEEEE. J gave up 9 bases and V 4 bases, and 7 bases lay outside the gene matches. This CDR3 comprises 16 residues. This CDR3 is CASSPGLAGGQGEQFF. The CDR3 coding sequence is TGTGCCAGCAGCCCGGGACTAGCGGGAGGGCAGGGTGAGCAGTTCTTC.

The table lists this clonotype with a few counts. This chain links TRBV4-1 with TRBJ1-4; TRBD1 matches at 12 bases. Germline-derived CDR1 and CDR2 are MGHRA and YSYEKL. The CDR3 is 15 amino acids. V shed 2 bases, J shed 13 bases, and the junction held 8 bases outside the gene matches. The CDR3: CASSQPPGTGGSLFF. The CDR3, as DNA: TGCGCCAGCAGCCAACCCCCGGGGACAGGGGGCTCACTGTTTTTT.

The table lists this clonotype with a few counts. CDR3 sequence reads: CASSLVGTSGSLNTGELFF. CDR3 DNA sequence: TGTGCCAGCAGTTTAGTCGGGACTAGCGGGAGTTTAAACACCGGGGAGCTGTTTTTT. The chain combines TRBV27 with TRBJ2-2; 14 nucleotides align to TRBD2. In germline, CDR1 is MNHEY, CDR2 SMNVEV (reference sequence). The CDR3 is 19 amino acids. The V segment lost 2 bases and the J segment 2 bases; nucleotides outside the gene matches: 7.

In this sample, this clonotype turned up a few times. The genes are TRBV27 and TRBJ2-7; D perhaps matches TRBD2 (6 bases). Germline assignment: CDR1 MNHEY and CDR2 SMNVEV (reference sequence). V lost 1 base to trimming and J lost 1 base, with 14 bases between them. CDR3 length: 16 residues. DNA of the CDR3: TGTGCCAGCAGTTTATATACTCTCGGGAGTTCCTACGAGCAGTACTTC. Its translation: CASSLYTLGSSYEQYF.

V and J are TRBV19 and TRBJ2-1; 8 bases align to TRBD2. CDR1 LNHDA and CDR2 SQIVND come from the germline V gene (reference sequence). The trim removed 6 bases at V and 9 bases at J, leaving 16 bases unmatched. The length of the CDR3 is 16 residues. This chain's CDR3 is CASSVTSASGGGEQFF. The CDR3 nucleotides are TGTGCCAGTAGCGTGACTAGCGCGAGCGGGGGAGGTGAGCAGTTCTTC.

The chain combines TRBV6-5 with TRBJ2-7; 8 bases match TRBD1. CDR1 is MNHEY and CDR2 is SVGAGI in the germline V gene. This CDR3 comprises 14 residues. V lost 2 bases to trimming and J lost 6 bases; unmatched junction nucleotides: 6. The DNA of the CDR3 is TGTGCCAGCAGTTACAGGGACAGGATAGGCGAGCAGTACTTC. Translating it yields CASSYRDRIGEQYF.

The chain joins TRBV5-1 to TRBJ1-1; perhaps TRBD1 as D (5 bases). The CDR3 totals 15 residues. V lost 0 bases, J lost 3 bases, and 12 bases lay in between. Germline loops: CDR1 SGHRS, CDR2 YFSETQ. The chain's CDR3 is CASSLAGTGYTEAFF. CDR3 sequence (DNA): TGCGCCAGCAGCTTGGCAGGGACGGGGTACACTGAAGCTTTCTTT.

This chain joins TRBV12-3 or TRBV12-4 and TRBJ2-7; D is possibly TRBD1 (6 bases). V was cut by 0 bases and J by 4 bases, with 25 bases left in between. This CDR3 is built from 19 residues. The chain's CDR3 is CASSLAPTTGSRLRYEQYF. As DNA, the CDR3 is TGTGCCAGCAGTTTAGCCCCCACGACAGGATCCCGTTTAAGGTACGAGCAGTACTTC.

J is TRBJ2-4 and V is TRBV14; D tentatively fits TRBD1 or TRBD2 (5 bases each). V gave up 0 bases and J gave up 0 bases, with 12 bases separating them. Germline CDR1 SGHDN, CDR2 FVKESK. The CDR3 has 17 residues. The CDR3 protein is CASSQERGYLAKNIQYF. DNA of the CDR3: TGTGCCAGCAGCCAAGAGAGGGGTTACTTAGCCAAAAACATTCAGTACTTC. The full variable domain, in which reference TRBV14 and TRBJ2-4 provide the parts outside the CDR3, is EAGVTQFPSHSVIEKGQTVTLRCDPISGHDNLYWYRRVMGKEIKFLLHFVKESKQDESGMPNNRFLAERTGGTYSTLKVQPAELEDSGVYFCASSQERGYLAKNIQYFGAGTRLSVL.

This clonotype came up a few times. One junction end does not reproduce the germline sequence, and a read error may be involved. The chain carries TRBV20-1 and TRBJ1-5, with TRBD1 matching over 7 bases. The CDR3 is 13 residues long. Germline V gene data show CDR1 as DFQATT and CDR2 as SNEGSKA (reference sequence). The CDR3: CSANRGSDQPQHF. In DNA form, the CDR3 reads TGCAGTGCAAACAGGGGTAGCGATCAGCCCCAGCATTTT.

The chain is built from TRBV5-1 and TRBJ2-6, with D perhaps being TRBD1 or TRBD2 (5 bases each). Trimming stripped 3 bases from V and 3 bases from J, with 10 bases between. There are 15 residues in the CDR3. Germline V lookup: CDR1 SGHRS, CDR2 YFSETQ. DNA of the CDR3: TGCGCCAGCAGCTGGGGGACGATTGGGGCCAACGTCCTGACTTTC. Amino acids: CASSWGTIGANVLTF. Full variable domain (outside the CDR3, taken from reference TRBV5-1 and TRBJ2-6): KAGVTQTPRYLIKTRGQQVTLSCSPISGHRSVSWYQQTPGQGLQFLFEYFSETQRNKGNFPGRFSGRQFSNSRSEMNVSTLELGDSALYLCASSWGTIGANVLTFGAGSRLTVL.

This clonotype was observed a few times. The CDR3 coding sequence is TGTGCCAGCAGGGGGGACCGTTTGTCTAGCCGGGACATTCAGTACTTC. Amino acids: CASRGDRLSSRDIQYF. This chain links TRBV12-3 or TRBV12-4 with TRBJ2-4; the D call may be TRBD1 or TRBD2 (5 bases each). This CDR3 has 16 residues. The V end lost 6 bases, the J end lost 8 bases, and 23 bases lay between the germline ends.

The sample holds a few counts of this clonotype. The V gene is TRBV20-1, the J gene TRBJ1-1; 9 bases line up with TRBD1. Germline V lookup: CDR1 DFQATT, CDR2 SNEGSKA (reference sequence). The CDR3 loop spans 16 amino acids. Unmatched junction bases numbered 10, after V lost 2 bases and J lost 3 bases. CDR3 sequence (DNA): TGCAGTGCTAGACCAGGGAACAGGGGGCAGGACACTGAAGCTTTCTTT. The encoded protein is CSARPGNRGQDTEAFF.